These 22 T cell receptor beta chains originate from one sample sequenced in a study of post-analysis software for immune sequencing data. The study, taken as a whole, reports: Included in a set of about 5 TRBV segments more frequent in patients than controls were TRBV5-6, TRBV5-1 and TRBV20-1.

Unique molecular identifiers were carried by the TCR beta cDNA libraries. TCRdb analysed the PCR reads with MiXCR anew, one entry per CDR3 protein. The table has about 800,000 distinct CDR3 sequences, just under 30% seen once. Their antigens remain unidentified. Sequencing was carried out using blood. These receptors all come from a girl aged 10 to 17 with multiple sclerosis.

This clonotype occurred many times. This chain uses TRBV24-1 with TRBJ2-5; no clear D gene. The CDR3 is 15 amino acids. The germline CDR1 and CDR2 sequences are KGHDR and SFDVKD. Trimming cost V 2 bases and J 0 bases, with 9 bases left between them. The CDR3 region is CATSDSRIYQETQYF. In nucleotides, the CDR3 is TGTGCCACCAGTGATTCCCGGATCTACCAAGAGACCCAGTACTTC.

On this clonotype itself: At one end the junction does not follow the germline gene, possibly because of a read error. The rearrangement links TRBV7-9 to TRBJ2-7; D may be TRBD1 (6 bases). The CDR3 covers 15 residues. The germline V gene encodes CDR1 SEHNR and CDR2 FQNEAQ (reference sequence). DNA for the CDR3: TGTGTCAGCAGCTTAGCACAACAGGGTCCGCACGAGCAGTACTTC. Protein product: CVSSLAQQGPHEQYF.

This clonotype has a single count. This chain joins TRBV3-1 and TRBJ1-6; no clear D. The CDR3 contains 13 residues. V was cut by 8 bases and J by 7 bases, with 12 bases left in between. CDR1 and CDR2 from the germline V gene are LGHDT and YNNKEL (reference sequence). CDR3 region: CASARDLNSPLHF. The CDR3 DNA sequence: TGTGCCAGCGCGAGGGATTTAAATTCACCCCTCCACTTT.

This rearrangement joins TRBV27 to TRBJ1-5, with 7 bases matching TRBD1. Germline assignment: CDR1 MNHEY and CDR2 SMNVEV (reference sequence). V lost 5 bases to trimming and J lost 4 bases; unmatched junction nucleotides: 8. The CDR3 loop spans 15 amino acids. The CDR3 DNA follows: TGTGCCAGCAGTCCCACAGGGGCGCGAAATCAGCCCCAGCATTTT. Translated, it gives CASSPTGARNQPQHF.

This chain joins TRBV9 and TRBJ2-4, with a weak D call TRBD1 (7 bases). The J call may be in error: the DNA end matches TRBJ2-5 better. CDR3 length: 13 amino acids. Germline CDR1 SGDLS, CDR2 YYNGEE. Written as DNA, the CDR3 is TGTGCCAGCAGCCCCCGGCAGGGGGGGACCCAGTACTTC. Translating it yields CASSPRQGGTQYF.

The chain is built from TRBV12-3 or TRBV12-4 and TRBJ1-1; no reliable D call. V dropped 7 bases and J dropped 4 bases, with 7 bases sitting between them. The CDR3 sequence is 11 residues long. This chain's CDR3 is CASTRFTEAFF. The CDR3 DNA follows: TGTGCCAGCACCCGTTTCACTGAAGCTTTCTTT.

This clonotype was picked up a small number of times. The V call is TRBV20-1, the J call TRBJ2-3; TRBD2 matches 8 bases. The CDR3 length is 16 residues. The V and J ends lost 3 bases and 2 bases, in that order; junction bases with no gene match: 10. The germline V gene has CDR1 DFQATT and CDR2 SNEGSKA (reference sequence). The CDR3 sequence: CSASPAPAGVTDTQYF. The CDR3 DNA sequence: TGCAGTGCTAGCCCCGCCCCAGCGGGAGTCACAGATACGCAGTATTTT.

This clonotype was observed a few times. J is TRBJ2-7 and V is TRBV7-2; D is perhaps TRBD1 or TRBD2 (5 bases each). V lost 2 bases and J 2 bases, leaving 13 bases between the germline ends. There are 15 residues in the CDR3. CDR1 and CDR2 (germline): SGHTA, FQGNSA. CDR3 DNA: TGTGCCAGCAGCTTAAGGGACGGATTAACCTACGAGCAGTACTTC. Its translation: CASSLRDGLTYEQYF.

The chain carries TRBV7-9 and TRBJ2-1; D tentatively reads TRBD1 or TRBD2 (5 bases each). There are 17 residues in the CDR3. In germline, CDR1 is SEHNR, CDR2 FQNEAQ (reference sequence). V lost 1 base to trimming and J lost 4 bases, with 17 bases between them. CDR3 amino acids: CASSLGRGAGDYNEQFF. The DNA for the CDR3 is TGTGCCAGCAGCTTAGGTCGAGGGGCCGGGGATTACAATGAGCAGTTCTTC.

This chain links TRBV18 with TRBJ1-2; TRBD1 aligns across 9 bases. Losses at the gene ends were 2 bases for V and 3 bases for J; bases not matched to a gene: 4. There are 15 residues in the CDR3. From germline, CDR1 is KGHSH and CDR2 LQKENI. This CDR3 is CASSPKGQGDYGYTF. The DNA for the CDR3 is TGTGCCAGCTCACCAAAGGGACAGGGTGACTATGGCTACACCTTC.

The CDR3 nucleotides are TGCAGTGCTACCAGTCGTGCCCGGGGTGCCTACTCTGAAGCTTTCTTT. It translates to CSATSRARGAYSEAFF. The chain couples TRBV20-1 to TRBJ1-1; D unresolved. The CDR3 spans 16 residues. The germline CDR1 and CDR2 sequences are DFQATT and SNEGSKA (reference sequence). Trimming took off 4 bases at V and 6 bases at J, with 24 bases between the two ends.

This clonotype has a handful of counts. J is TRBJ2-2 and V is TRBV6-2 or TRBV6-3, with 9 bases matching TRBD1. Looked up from germline, CDR1 is MNHEY and CDR2 is SVGEGT. The CDR3 sequence is 14 residues long. V was clipped by 6 bases and J by 7 bases; unmatched bases: 6. CDR3 sequence reads: CASSLGQGNGELFF. CDR3 coding DNA: TGTGCCAGCAGCCTGGGACAGGGTAACGGGGAGCTGTTTTTT.

The rearrangement uses TRBV24-1 and TRBJ1-1; tentatively, D is TRBD1 (5 bases). Germline CDR1 and CDR2: KGHDR and SFDVKD. This CDR3 is built from 13 residues. Trimming stripped 7 bases from V and 3 bases from J, with 11 bases between. The CDR3 region has the DNA TGTGCCACCAGAAACTGGGGGGACACTGAAGCTTTCTTT. Protein product: CATRNWGDTEAFF.

This clonotype was seen a single time. This chain links TRBV11-2 with TRBJ1-1; D remains unclear. This CDR3 spans 15 amino acids. Germline V gene data show CDR1 as SGHAT and CDR2 as FQNNGV. Trimming shortened V by 0 bases and J by 1 base, and 9 bases separated the two germline ends. DNA for the CDR3: TGTGCCAGCAGCTTAGAGTACGGACGGAACACTGAAGCTTTCTTT. This sequence encodes CASSLEYGRNTEAFF. The full variable domain, its missing parts supplied by reference TRBV11-2 and TRBJ1-1, is EAGVAQSPRYKIIEKRQSVAFWCNPISGHATLYWYQQILGQGPKLLIQFQNNGVVDDSQLPKDRFSAERLKGVDSTLKIQPAKLEDSAVYLCASSLEYGRNTEAFFGQGTRLTVV.

The table lists this clonotype with many counts. The J gene is TRBJ2-5, the V gene TRBV29-1; 10 bases map to TRBD1. The CDR3 contains 13 residues. Trimming took 5 bases from V and 3 from J; bases not matched to a gene: 3. In germline, CDR1 is SQVTM, CDR2 ANQGSEA. In DNA, the CDR3 is TGCAGCGTTAAGACAGGGGGCGAAGAGACCCAGTACTTC. This codes for CSVKTGGEETQYF.

This clonotype appeared a single time. CDR3: CASSPGAVEQYF. The CDR3 coding sequence is TGTGCCAGTAGTCCGGGGGCAGTCGAGCAGTACTTC. This sequence joins TRBV19 and TRBJ2-7; perhaps D is TRBD1 or TRBD2 (6 bases each). The CDR3 has 12 amino acids. V lost 5 bases and J lost 6, with 11 bases in between. Per the germline V gene, CDR1 is LNHDA and CDR2 is SQIVND (reference sequence).

The chain is built from TRBV12-3 or TRBV12-4 and TRBJ2-5; possible D gene TRBD2, 6 bases. Between the trimmed V and J ends, which lost 2 bases and 5 bases, there was a span of 12 bases. The length of the CDR3 is 14 residues. This CDR3 reads CASSLRRRAETQYF. DNA for the CDR3: TGTGCCAGCAGTTTACGGCGGAGGGCCGAGACCCAGTACTTC.

A note on this clonotype: This may be a read error, as it is one base from a much larger clone. The chain is built from TRBV12-3 or TRBV12-4 and TRBJ2-1; 8 bases map to TRBD2. The CDR3 has 16 residues. CDR3 nucleotide sequence: TGTGCCAGCACTTTAGGGAGGAGCGGGAGTCGGGGAGAGCAGTTCTTC. It specifies CASTLGRSGSRGEQFF.

This clonotype was observed a few times. J is TRBJ2-3 and V is TRBV5-1; D gene unclear. Trimming stripped 0 bases from V and 2 bases from J, with 7 bases between. The CDR3 is made up of 14 amino acids. Looked up from germline, CDR1 is SGHRS and CDR2 is YFSETQ. The CDR3 DNA reads TGCGCCAGCAGCTTGGTTCAGACCACAGATACGCAGTATTTT. Amino acids: CASSLVQTTDTQYF.

This clonotype showed up just a few times. This chain connects TRBV6-2 or TRBV6-3 to TRBJ1-2; 9 bases match TRBD1. Germline-derived CDR1 and CDR2 are MNHEY and SVGEGT. V lost 6 bases and J lost 9; bases outside the gene matches: 8. The CDR3 loop spans 13 amino acids. CDR3 sequence (DNA): TGTGCCAGCAGCCTGGGACAGGGATATCGCTACACCTTC. As protein: CASSLGQGYRYTF.

V is TRBV2 and J is TRBJ2-6; 7 bases agree with TRBD2. V shed 5 bases, J shed 4 bases, and the junction held 5 bases outside the gene matches. Germline CDR1 is SNHLY and CDR2 is FYNNEI. CDR3 length: 15 residues. CDR3 DNA sequence: TGTGCCAGCAGTTGGGAGGGATCCGGGGCCAACGTCCTGACTTTC. Translating gives CASSWEGSGANVLTF.

The table lists this clonotype with many counts. One end of the junction is discordant with germline, which a read error may explain. This sequence joins TRBV4-1 and TRBJ2-3; no clear D gene. CDR3 size: 14 residues. Looked up from germline, CDR1 is MGHRA and CDR2 is YSYEKL. CDR3 sequence: CASSQVGSTDTQYF. CDR3 bases: TGTGCCAGCAGCCAAGTCGGGAGCACAGATACGCAGTATTTT.